This is a list of T cell receptor beta chains from one sample in a study of T cells after yellow fever vaccination. In TCRdb, the 5' RACE reads were re-called with MiXCR into one record per CDR3 protein. The data contain some 400,000 distinct CDR3 sequences, around 20% of them singletons. The specimen comprised PBMCs, sampled before the yellow fever booster vaccination. Source of these receptors: a man younger than 35 who received the YFV17D yellow fever vaccine. Both conserved end residues are part of each CDR3. Each record gives: J gene, clone size, D gene, V gene, CDR3 DNA, CDR3 protein. D genes are given only for firm matches. Only part of the rows carry a size: once, few, many, or a class if the clone is expanded.

j_call: TRBJ2-5
clone_size: .
d_call: .
v_call: TRBV3-1
cdr3_nt: TGTGCCAGCCAAGGAGGGGAGAGGGAGACCCAGTACTTC
cdr3_aa: CASQGGERETQYF

j_call: TRBJ1-1
clone_size: few
d_call: .
v_call: TRBV6-6
cdr3_nt: TGTGCCAGCAGCCCCGGGGGGACTCGAGCTTTCTTT
cdr3_aa: CASSPGGTRAFF

j_call: TRBJ2-4
clone_size: few
d_call: TRBD1
v_call: TRBV7-2
cdr3_nt: TGTGCCAGCAGCTTAGCGACAGGGATGGCCAAAAACATTCAGTACTTC
cdr3_aa: CASSLATGMAKNIQYF

j_call: TRBJ2-5
clone_size: few
d_call: TRBD2
v_call: TRBV5-8
cdr3_nt: TGTGCCAGCAGCCAGGGACTAGCGGGGGCAGAGACCCAGTACTTC
cdr3_aa: CASSQGLAGAETQYF

j_call: TRBJ1-6
clone_size: .
d_call: .
v_call: TRBV5-1
cdr3_nt: TGCGCCAGCAGATCACAGGGTTTTGGTTCACCCCTCCACTTT
cdr3_aa: CASRSQGFGSPLHF

j_call: TRBJ1-1
clone_size: .
d_call: TRBD1
v_call: TRBV5-4
cdr3_nt: TGTGCCAGCAGCAAGGACAGGGGGAATTTAGGACATGAAGCTTTCTTT
cdr3_aa: CASSKDRGNLGHEAFF

j_call: TRBJ2-1
clone_size: .
d_call: .
v_call: TRBV7-8
cdr3_nt: TGTGCCAGCAGCTACCCCCTAAGGAATGAGCAGTTCTTC
cdr3_aa: CASSYPLRNEQFF

j_call: TRBJ1-2
clone_size: .
d_call: TRBD1
v_call: TRBV12-3/TRBV12-4
cdr3_nt: TGTGCCAGCAGTTTAGCTGGAAGGACAGGACGGTATGGCTACACCTTC
cdr3_aa: CASSLAGRTGRYGYTF

j_call: TRBJ2-5
clone_size: few
d_call: .
v_call: TRBV28
cdr3_nt: TGTGCCAGCAGTTATACAGGGAGAGAGACCCAGTACTTC
cdr3_aa: CASSYTGRETQYF

j_call: TRBJ1-1
clone_size: .
d_call: .
v_call: TRBV6-5
cdr3_nt: TGTGCCAGCAGTTACGTCGAGAACACTGAAGCTTTCTTT
cdr3_aa: CASSYVENTEAFF

j_call: TRBJ2-3
clone_size: few
d_call: TRBD2
v_call: TRBV12-3/TRBV12-4
cdr3_nt: TGTGCCAGCAGTTTAGTCCTAGCGGGGGGGCCGTATACGCAGTATTTT
cdr3_aa: CASSLVLAGGPYTQYF

j_call: TRBJ2-3
clone_size: .
d_call: .
v_call: TRBV7-2
cdr3_nt: TGTGCCAGCAGACGGGCTAGCCGGGGAGATACGCAGTATTTT
cdr3_aa: CASRRASRGDTQYF

j_call: TRBJ1-2
clone_size: .
d_call: .
v_call: TRBV12-3/TRBV12-4
cdr3_nt: TGTGCCAGCAGTTCACAGTCAGCTAACTATGGCTACACCTTC
cdr3_aa: CASSSQSANYGYTF

j_call: TRBJ2-2
clone_size: .
d_call: TRBD2
v_call: TRBV6-5
cdr3_nt: TGTGCCAGCAGGACGGGGGGGGCGAACACCGGGGAGCTGTTTTTT
cdr3_aa: CASRTGGANTGELFF

j_call: TRBJ2-3
clone_size: .
d_call: .
v_call: TRBV29-1
cdr3_nt: TGCAGCGTTGAAGGCAGACTCTTTTTCACAGATACGCAGTATTTT
cdr3_aa: CSVEGRLFFTDTQYF

j_call: TRBJ2-1
clone_size: many
d_call: .
v_call: TRBV6-6
cdr3_nt: TGTGCCAGCAGTGGATGGACCGGGGGACAGTTCAATGAGCAGTTCTTC
cdr3_aa: CASSGWTGGQFNEQFF

j_call: TRBJ1-4
clone_size: .
d_call: .
v_call: TRBV7-8
cdr3_nt: TGTGCCAGCAGCTCTCAGCGAACTAATGAAAAACTGTTTTTT
cdr3_aa: CASSSQRTNEKLFF

j_call: TRBJ2-3
clone_size: many
d_call: .
v_call: TRBV7-3
cdr3_nt: TGTGCCAGCAGCCCCCGCAGGGGCACAGATACGCAGTATTTT
cdr3_aa: CASSPRRGTDTQYF

j_call: TRBJ2-3
clone_size: .
d_call: .
v_call: TRBV11-2
cdr3_nt: TGTGCCAGCAGCGCTTTCAGGAAAACCACAGATACGCAGTATTTT
cdr3_aa: CASSAFRKTTDTQYF

j_call: TRBJ1-4
clone_size: few
d_call: .
v_call: TRBV10-3
cdr3_nt: TGTGCCATCAGAGGGGACACTAATGAAAAACTGTTTTTT
cdr3_aa: CAIRGDTNEKLFF

j_call: TRBJ2-7
clone_size: few
d_call: TRBD2
v_call: TRBV5-1
cdr3_nt: TGCGCCAGCAGCTTGGCGGACGCGGGGGGCACGGACGAGCAGTACTTC
cdr3_aa: CASSLADAGGTDEQYF

j_call: TRBJ1-2
clone_size: .
d_call: .
v_call: TRBV30
cdr3_nt: TGTGCCTGGAGTGTAGAGAGCTACAAGAGCTATGGCTACACCTTC
cdr3_aa: CAWSVESYKSYGYTF

j_call: TRBJ2-5
clone_size: .
d_call: TRBD1
v_call: TRBV6-5
cdr3_nt: TGTGCCAGCACCACTGGGGCTAGGGGGCGAGAGACCCAGTACTTC
cdr3_aa: CASTTGARGRETQYF